This T cell receptor (beta chain) derives from a study of PD-L1 blockade in urothelial cancer. At the level of the study: Males with bladder-origin urothelial cancer made up about 85% of the roughly 29 patients. When blood samples were assessed, the median T cell count was about 140,000.

Study outcomes and limitations: Durable benefit was linked to greater 3-week expansion of tumor-associated blood clones.

The templates were synthetic TCR analogs, and they were spiked into each PCR. The data were produced by immunoSEQ multiplex PCR, yet TCRdb's version contains in-frame clones alone and is incomplete. The sample has tens of thousands of clones, over 80% seen once. Comments on this clone: As yet, its antigen is unknown.

Germline V gene sequence: CDR1 MNHEY, CDR2 SVGAGI. V lost 6 bases, J lost 3 bases, and 7 bases stayed unmatched. The CDR3 runs 15 residues. The time point: pretreatment peripheral blood. The input for sequencing was PBMCs, taken around atezolizumab (anti-PD-L1) treatment. The clonotype comes from a woman between 70 and 85 years old with urothelial cancer. The chain couples TRBV6-5 to TRBJ2-7; TRBD1 agrees at 11 bases. CDR3 DNA sequence: TGTGCCAGCAGACGGGGACAGGGGGGCTACTACGAGCAGTACTTC. Protein product: CASRRGQGGYYEQYF.